This T cell receptor (beta chain) was sequenced during a study of blood T cell repertoires in COVID-19. CDR3 length equals 15 residues. Germline CDR1 is SGDLS and CDR2 is YYNGEE. Trimming removed 4 bases at V and 2 bases at J, with 14 bases between. TCRdb's table, derived via immunoSEQ multiplex PCR, lists solely in-frame clones and lacks some. The sample carries tens of thousands of clones, approximately 95% recorded once. The sequence came from a male donor with active COVID-19. J is TRBJ2-3 and V is TRBV9; a weak D match, TRBD2 (6 bases). The specimen sequenced was peripheral blood. The CDR3 DNA reads as TGTGCCAGCAGCACGACCGGGACTTACACAGATACGCAGTATTTT. It encodes CASSTTGTYTDTQYF.